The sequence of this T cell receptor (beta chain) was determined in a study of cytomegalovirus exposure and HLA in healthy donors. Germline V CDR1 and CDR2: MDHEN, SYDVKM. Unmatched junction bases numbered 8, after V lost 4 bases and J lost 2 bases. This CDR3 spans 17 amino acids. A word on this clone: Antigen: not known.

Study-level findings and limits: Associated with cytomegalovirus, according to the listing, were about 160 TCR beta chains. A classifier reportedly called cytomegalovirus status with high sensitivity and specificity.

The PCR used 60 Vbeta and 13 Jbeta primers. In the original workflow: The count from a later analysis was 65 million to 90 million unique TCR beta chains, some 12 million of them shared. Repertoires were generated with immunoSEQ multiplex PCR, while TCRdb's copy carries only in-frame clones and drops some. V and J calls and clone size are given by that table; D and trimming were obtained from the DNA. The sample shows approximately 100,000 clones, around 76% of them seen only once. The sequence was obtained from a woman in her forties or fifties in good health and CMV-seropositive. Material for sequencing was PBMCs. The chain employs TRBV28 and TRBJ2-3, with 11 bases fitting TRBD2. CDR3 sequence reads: CASSYLAGGLTTDTQYF. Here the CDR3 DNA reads TGTGCCAGCAGTTACTTAGCGGGGGGGCTGACCACAGATACGCAGTATTTT. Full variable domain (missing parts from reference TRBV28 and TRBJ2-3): DVKVTQSSRYLVKRTGEKVFLECVQDMDHENMFWYRQDPGLGLRLIYFSYDVKMKEKGDIPEGYSVSREKKERFSLILESASTNQTSMYLCASSYLAGGLTTDTQYFGPGTRLTVL.